This T cell receptor (beta chain) was sequenced for a study of T-cell memory formation after mild COVID-19. Study-level information: For the most part, TCR clusters were specific to one donor.

The CDR3 length is 13 residues. Looked up from germline, CDR1 is GTSNPN and CDR2 is SVGIG (reference sequence). V lost 0 bases and J lost 3, with 7 bases in between. Constant-segment-primed 5'RACE gave TCR alpha and TCR beta cDNA libraries with sample barcodes and UMIs. One entry per CDR3 protein results from TCRdb running MiXCR on the 5' RACE reads. This table holds more than 80,000 distinct CDR3 sequences, around 12% found once. Regarding the study as a whole: CD4+ clones that contracted lay mainly in CM and EM; CD8+ ones lay in EMRA.

This clonotype was seen more than once but under ten times. Its antigen is undetermined. The J gene is TRBJ2-3, the V gene TRBV30; no reliable D call. The sequencing sample was made of PBMCs or a T cell subset sorted from them (not recorded which). This TCR came from an adult woman who had mild COVID-19 (a few samples of this study predate the infection). Cell type and time point are not known. The CDR3 nucleotides read TGTGCCTGGAGTGTGGGCGGTACAGATACGCAGTATTTT. Residues: CAWSVGGTDTQYF.